The rows below give T cell receptor beta chains drawn from one sample of a study of blood T cells in healthy people across ages. MiXCR was run by TCRdb on the 5' RACE reads, yielding one entry per CDR3 protein. The table has about 1.8 million distinct CDR3 sequences, around half seen once. Sequenced sample: blood. These TCRs come from a woman aged 40-49 years in good health. The CDR3 runs from the conserved cysteine through the conserved F or W. Fields, in order: J gene, clone size, D gene, V gene, CDR3 protein, CDR3 DNA. A D gene is named only where the DNA matches it firmly. A row's size may be missing; if present it is once, few, many or a size class.

>TRBJ1-5|-|-|TRBV20-1
CSAHRQNQPQHF
TGCAGTGCACACCGACAGAATCAGCCCCAGCATTTT
>TRBJ2-1|once|-|TRBV7-6
CASKLSGAEYNEQFF
TGTGCCAGCAAACTCTCGGGGGCGGAATACAATGAGCAGTTCTTC
>TRBJ2-3|few|-|TRBV29-1
CSVEEQGKDTQYF
TGCAGCGTTGAGGAACAGGGCAAAGATACGCAGTATTTT
>TRBJ1-2|-|-|TRBV24-1
CATSDAGLGFGYTF
TGTGCCACCAGTGATGCAGGGTTGGGGTTTGGCTACACCTTC
>TRBJ2-5|once|TRBD1|TRBV27
CASSLGVLGGRLETQYF
TGTGCCAGCAGTTTGGGGGTTCTAGGGGGCCGACTGGAGACCCAGTACTTC
>TRBJ1-2|few|-|TRBV12-3/TRBV12-4
CASSFGPGSSYGYTF
-
>TRBJ2-3|-|-|TRBV9
CASSPRGDPDTQYF
TGTGCCAGCAGCCCGCGTGGGGACCCGGATACGCAGTATTTT
>TRBJ2-5|-|-|TRBV7-2
CASSLTIASEYF
TGTGCCAGCAGCTTAACTATAGCATCTGAGTACTTC
>TRBJ2-7|few|-|TRBV7-2
CASSLDGGRSYEQYF
TGCGCCAGCAGCTTGGATGGGGGTAGGTCCTACGAGCAGTACTTC
>TRBJ2-1|-|-|TRBV4-2
CASSQESLSSYNEQFF
TGTGCCAGCAGCCAAGAGAGCCTAAGCTCCTACAATGAGCAGTTCTTC
>TRBJ2-5|-|TRBD2|TRBV6-2/TRBV6-3
CASSSQPLSLAAETQYF
TGTGCCAGCAGTTCCCAGCCCTTATCGCTAGCGGCAGAGACCCAGTACTTC
>TRBJ2-3|-|-|TRBV6-6
CASRPFVGGGGTDTQYF
TGTGCCAGCAGGCCCTTCGTCGGTGGCGGGGGCACAGATACGCAGTATTTT
>TRBJ2-7|few|TRBD1|TRBV28
CASSIAGTGFEQYF
TGTGCCAGCAGTATCGCCGGGACAGGGTTCGAGCAGTACTTC
>TRBJ2-3|-|-|TRBV29-1
CSVEGGDPYTQYF
TGCAGCGTTGAAGGGGGGGACCCCTATACGCAGTATTTT
>TRBJ2-3|-|TRBD2|TRBV6-2/TRBV6-3
CASSYCGGYGDTQYF
TGTGCCAGCAGTTATTGCGGGGGTTACGGAGATACGCAGTATTTT
>TRBJ2-1|few|TRBD1|TRBV7-9
CASSARQGARVNEQFF
TGTGCCAGCAGCGCGAGACAGGGGGCGAGGGTCAATGAGCAGTTCTTC
>TRBJ2-5|-|-|TRBV6-6
CASSYGPLHQETQYF
TGTGCCAGCAGTTACGGTCCACTCCACCAAGAGACCCAGTACTTC
>TRBJ2-7|-|TRBD2|TRBV4-3
CASSISSSGGSYEQYF
TGCGCCAGCAGCATCTCCTCTAGCGGGGGCTCCTACGAGCAGTACTTC
>TRBJ1-2|-|TRBD1|TRBV15
CATSRSGQEYYGYTF
TGTGCCACCAGCAGATCGGGACAGGAGTACTATGGCTACACCTTC
>TRBJ2-3|once|-|TRBV29-1
CSAARVRDRTEAQYF
TGCAGCGCCGCAAGGGTACGGGACCGCACAGAGGCGCAGTATTTT
>TRBJ2-4|few|-|TRBV19
CASTGKNIQYF
TGTGCCAGTACGGGGAAAAACATTCAGTACTTC
>TRBJ2-5|-|-|TRBV28
CASSSAGTRGKTQYF
TGTGCCAGCAGTTCAGCCGGGACGAGGGGAAAGACCCAGTACTTC
>TRBJ1-5|-|TRBD1|TRBV29-1
CSAQGTGRGQPQHF
TGCAGCGCCCAGGGGACAGGGAGAGGCCAGCCCCAGCATTTT
>TRBJ1-1|-|-|TRBV7-8
CASSLALPLEAFF
TGTGCCAGCAGCTTAGCGCTCCCGCTGGAAGCTTTCTTT
>TRBJ2-3|-|TRBD2|TRBV2
CASSWTSGGFTDTQYF
TGTGCCAGCAGTTGGACTAGCGGGGGGTTCACAGATACGCAGTATTTT
>TRBJ1-1|-|TRBD1|TRBV5-5
CASSLDRVVTEAFF
TGTGCCAGCAGTCTTGACAGGGTTGTAACTGAAGCTTTCTTT
>TRBJ1-2|few|-|TRBV12-3/TRBV12-4
CASSFTGKAYGYTF
TGTGCCAGCAGTTTCACAGGGAAAGCCTATGGCTACACCTTC
>TRBJ2-1|-|-|TRBV6-5
CASEQGNEQFF
TGTGCCAGCGAACAGGGCAATGAGCAGTTCTTC
>TRBJ2-1|few|-|TRBV21-1
CASSSIGGSYNEQFF
TGTGCCAGCAGTTCCATCGGGGGGTCCTATAATGAGCAGTTCTTC
>TRBJ1-1|few|TRBD1|TRBV28
CASSLQGARTEAFF
TGTGCCAGCAGTTTACAGGGGGCCAGAACTGAAGCTTTCTTT
>TRBJ2-7|few|-|TRBV6-2/TRBV6-3
CASSYSRRQSYEQYF
TGTGCCAGCAGTTACTCCCGTCGACAGTCCTACGAGCAGTACTTC
>TRBJ2-1|-|TRBD2|TRBV25-1
CASSVTGGADEQFF
TGTGCCAGCAGTGTCACGGGGGGGGCCGATGAGCAGTTCTTC
>TRBJ2-3|-|-|TRBV6-6
CASSYLMAGTQYF
TGTGCCAGCAGTTACTTGATGGCAGGTACGCAGTATTTT
>TRBJ2-1|-|-|TRBV4-3
CASSQDKSSANEQFF
TGCGCCAGCAGCCAAGATAAATCCTCCGCGAATGAGCAGTTCTTC
>TRBJ1-2|-|TRBD1|TRBV3-1
CASSPGQGAIRTGYTF
TGTGCCAGCAGCCCGGGACAGGGGGCAATTAGGACGGGCTACACCTTC
>TRBJ2-7|few|-|TRBV7-2
CASSLSRVLGNEQYF
TGTGCCAGCAGCTTAAGTAGGGTTCTCGGCAACGAGCAGTACTTC
>TRBJ1-5|-|-|TRBV20-1
CSASNVFGTAYGSHQPQHF
TGCAGTGCTAGCAATGTATTTGGGACCGCTTACGGATCTCATCAGCCCCAGCATTTT
>TRBJ2-3|-|-|TRBV7-2
CAGSSYTDTQYF
TGTGCCGGTAGCTCCTACACAGATACGCAGTATTTT
>TRBJ1-4|-|-|TRBV12-3/TRBV12-4
CASSQGKGRTITNEKLFF
TGTGCCAGCAGCCAGGGGAAGGGTCGAACCATAACTAATGAAAAACTGTTTTTT
>TRBJ2-7|-|-|TRBV11-2
CASSPRQIDGYEQYF
TGTGCCAGCAGCCCTCGACAGATAGACGGGTACGAGCAGTACTTC
>TRBJ1-4|-|-|TRBV6-1
CASSGGGRTNEKLFF
TGTGCCAGCAGTGGGGGGGGGCGAACTAATGAAAAACTGTTTTTT
>TRBJ1-2|-|-|TRBV6-2/TRBV6-3
CASSYAGRFHGYTF
TGTGCCAGCAGTTACGCAGGAAGGTTTCATGGCTACACCTTC
>TRBJ1-2|few|-|TRBV20-1
CSAQAGGAGYGYTF
TGCAGTGCCCAAGCGGGGGGCGCGGGCTATGGCTACACCTTC
>TRBJ2-5|-|-|TRBV28
CASSSRRERGLKETQYF
TGTGCCAGCAGTTCCCGACGAGAACGGGGGTTAAAGGAGACCCAGTACTTC
>TRBJ2-1|-|TRBD2|TRBV11-2
CASSSEATPMGLAGDNEQFF
TGTGCCAGCAGCTCCGAAGCGACACCAATGGGGCTAGCGGGGGACAATGAGCAGTTCTTC
>TRBJ1-1|-|-|TRBV6-5
CASSYGGAAMNTEAFF
TGTGCCAGCAGTTACGGGGGGGCGGCGATGAACACTGAAGCTTTCTTT
>TRBJ2-5|few|-|TRBV6-2/TRBV6-3
CASSYLTTAETQYF
TGTGCCAGCAGTTACCTCACGACCGCGGAGACCCAGTACTTC
>TRBJ2-7|-|-|TRBV4-3
CASSQEGPSYEQYF
TGCGCCAGCAGCCAAGAGGGCCCCTCCTACGAGCAGTACTTC